Listed below are T cell receptor beta chains from one sample, sequenced in a study of cytotoxic CD8 clonotypes in ibrutinib-treated CLL. Profiled with immunoSEQ multiplex PCR; TCRdb holds only in-frame clones, not every one. The top ten hold roughly 5.7% of the sample, which has about 300,000 clones, roughly three quarters seen once. Sequencing was performed on PBMCs, taken at disease progression, from a patient treated with ibrutinib. Receptors were obtained from a human donor with chronic lymphocytic leukemia. The CDR3 runs from the conserved cysteine through the conserved F or W. D genes are given only for firm matches.

j_call v_call d_call cdr3_aa cdr3_nt
TRBJ2-1 TRBV27 TRBD1 CASSQSTGGNEQFF TGTGCCAGCAGCCAATCGACAGGGGGCAATGAGCAGTTCTTC
TRBJ1-1 TRBV2 . CASSEAGRGTEAFF TGTGCCAGCAGTGAAGCAGGGCGAGGAACTGAAGCTTTCTTT
TRBJ2-7 TRBV19 TRBD2 CASSIDLLAEPYEQYF TGTGCCAGTAGTATAGATCTGCTAGCGGAACCCTACGAGCAGTACTTC
TRBJ2-3 TRBV7-8 . CASSLTGTQTDTQYF TGTGCCAGCAGCTTAACTGGGACACAGACAGATACGCAGTATTTT
TRBJ2-7 TRBV7-8 TRBD1 CASSLLQGALYEQYF TGTGCCAGCAGCCTACTACAGGGGGCCCTCTACGAGCAGTACTTC
TRBJ2-5 TRBV11-2 . CASSSPPGSQETQYF TGTGCCAGCAGCTCCCCCCCCGGGAGCCAAGAGACCCAGTACTTC
TRBJ2-3 TRBV5-1 . CASSFRGVEDTQYF TGCGCCAGCAGCTTTCGTGGTGTTGAGGATACGCAGTATTTT
TRBJ1-1 TRBV27 . CASSLRGLGITEAFF TGTGCCAGCAGTTTACGGGGATTAGGTATCACTGAAGCTTTCTTT
TRBJ1-2 TRBV4-1 TRBD1 CASSPRGLNYGYTF TGCGCCAGCAGCCCCAGGGGGCTCAACTATGGCTACACCTTC
TRBJ1-5 TRBV29-1 . CSARDEDQPQHF TGCAGCGCCAGAGATGAAGATCAGCCCCAGCATTTT